These T cell receptor beta chains were read from a single sample in a study of OX40 agonist ivuxolimab in advanced cancers. Data came from immunoSEQ multiplex PCR; TCRdb stores just in-frame clones and leaves some out. Among some 77,000 clones listed, 88% were seen once. The sample here was CD4+ or CD8+ T cells sorted from blood, taken in a trial of the OX40 agonist ivuxolimab. These receptors were collected from an adult with an advanced solid tumor such as melanoma, head and neck, liver or kidney cancer. CDR3s include the opening cysteine and the closing phenylalanine or tryptophan. The D gene is left open where the match is weak. Where a row states a size, it is once, few, many or the class of an expanded clone; other rows omit it.

clone size,D gene,J gene,V gene,CDR3 DNA,CDR3 protein
NA,TRBD2,TRBJ2-7,TRBV4-1,TGCGCCAGCAGCCAGGTCAGCGGGGGTCCTTCCTACGAGCAGTACTTC,CASSQVSGGPSYEQYF
NA,TRBD1,TRBJ2-7,TRBV9,TGTGCCAGCAGCGTAGAAGGGACAGGGTTCAGCGAGCAGTACTTC,CASSVEGTGFSEQYF
NA,TRBD1,TRBJ1-2,TRBV5-1,TGCGCCAGCAGCTTCGACAGGGGGCTCCCCTATGGCTACACCTTC,CASSFDRGLPYGYTF
NA,NA,TRBJ2-1,TRBV6-5,TGTGCCAGCAAGGTCACCTCAAACTCCTACAATGAGCAGTTCTTC,CASKVTSNSYNEQFF
NA,NA,TRBJ1-2,TRBV11-2,TGTGCCAGCAGGTCTCCCGGGCGGGACTATGGCTACACCTTC,CASRSPGRDYGYTF
few,TRBD2,TRBJ2-1,TRBV10-3,TGTGCCACGACTAGCGGGAGGGCCGGAGGACGGAATGAGCAGTTCTTC,CATTSGRAGGRNEQFF
NA,TRBD1,TRBJ2-7,TRBV5-1,TGCGCCAGTAGACAGGGTCCAAGCTCCTACGAGCAGTACTTC,CASRQGPSSYEQYF
once,TRBD1,TRBJ2-3,TRBV18,TGTGCCAGCTCACCCGCGACAGGGGGCGTCGGTGGCAAAGATACGCAGTATTTT,CASSPATGGVGGKDTQYF
NA,NA,TRBJ2-1,TRBV11-1,TGTGCCAGCAGCTTAGGGGTTCTGCAGTTCTTC,CASSLGVLQFF
NA,NA,TRBJ1-4,TRBV7-8,TGTGCCGGCAGCTTAGTCCTCCGGGACGCAACTAATGAAAAACTGTTTTTT,CAGSLVLRDATNEKLFF
NA,TRBD1,TRBJ2-3,TRBV4-2,TGTGCCAGCAGCCGAGGACAGGACACAGATACGCAGTATTTT,CASSRGQDTDTQYF
NA,TRBD1,TRBJ1-1,TRBV6-5,TGTGCCAGCAGATTACGAGGGGGCCCGAACACTGAAGCTTTCTTT,CASRLRGGPNTEAFF
NA,NA,TRBJ1-5,TRBV6-1,TGTGCCAGCAGTGAACTCAGCAATCAGCCCCAGCATTTT,CASSELSNQPQHF
NA,TRBD1,TRBJ2-3,TRBV5-1,TGCGCCAGCAGCCCCCCGGGACAGACGTTACTTACAGATACGCAGTATTTT,CASSPPGQTLLTDTQYF
once,NA,TRBJ2-7,TRBV10-3,TGTGCCATCAGTGAGGGAGGGTCGGGGGAGCAGTACTTC,CAISEGGSGEQYF
NA,NA,TRBJ1-1,TRBV19,TGTGCCAGTAGTTTGCGTCAGGGTGATACTGAAGCTTTCTTT,CASSLRQGDTEAFF
NA,NA,TRBJ1-3,TRBV6-8,TGTGCCAGGTTGGGGGAGGTAGTGGCTGGAAACACCATATATTTT,CARLGEVVAGNTIYF
NA,TRBD1,TRBJ1-6,TRBV5-6,TGTGCCAGCAGCCTGGACAGGGGGCTCTCACCCCTCCACTTT,CASSLDRGLSPLHF
NA,NA,TRBJ1-4,TRBV6-6,TGTGCCAGCAGCTCCGACAGGTTTGGTAATGAAAAACTGTTTTTT,CASSSDRFGNEKLFF
few,NA,TRBJ1-5,TRBV19,TGTGCCAGTAGCCCAGCAGGGGTTAATCAGCCCCAGCATTTT,CASSPAGVNQPQHF
NA,NA,TRBJ1-1,TRBV18,TGTGCCAGCTCACCAGGAGAGGGGGGGGTCACTGAAGCTTTCTTT,CASSPGEGGVTEAFF
once,NA,TRBJ2-7,TRBV7-8,TGTGCCAGCAGCTTGGGCAGGACTAACTACGAGCAGTACTTC,CASSLGRTNYEQYF
few,NA,TRBJ1-1,TRBV30,TGTGCCTGGAGCCGATTATTATCGGGGACTGAAGCTTTCTTT,CAWSRLLSGTEAFF
NA,NA,TRBJ2-3,TRBV7-3,TGTGCCAGCAGCTTAATGGGGCAAGCACAGGATACGCAGTATTTT,CASSLMGQAQDTQYF
NA,TRBD1,TRBJ1-2,TRBV30,TGTGCCTGGAGTGTGGACAGGGGGGTTGGCTACACCTTC,CAWSVDRGVGYTF
NA,NA,TRBJ2-1,TRBV6-5,TGTGCCAGCAGCCTTACGGATTCGACCTTCAATGAGCAGTTCTTC,CASSLTDSTFNEQFF
NA,NA,TRBJ2-7,TRBV29-1,TGCAGCGACCCCGGGCCGATCACCTACGAGCAGTACTTC,CSDPGPITYEQYF
NA,TRBD1,TRBJ2-6,TRBV28,TGTGCCAGCAGTTTGTCCGACAGGGTTGGGGCCAACGTCCTGACTTTC,CASSLSDRVGANVLTF
NA,NA,TRBJ1-2,TRBV7-2,TGTGCCAGCAGCTTAGAGGTTAACTATGGCTACACCTTC,CASSLEVNYGYTF
NA,TRBD1,TRBJ1-5,TRBV5-5,TGTGCCAGCAGCTTGGGACAGGGAATCAATCAGCCCCAGCATTTT,CASSLGQGINQPQHF
NA,TRBD2,TRBJ2-5,TRBV11-2,TGTGCCAGCAGCTCCCGGGGAGGAGGACTAGCGGGAGGGTTGGAGACCCAGTACTTC,CASSSRGGGLAGGLETQYF
NA,NA,TRBJ1-1,TRBV18,TGTGCCAGCTCACCCGAGGGGGGGGCGAGGACTGAAGCTTTCTTT,CASSPEGGARTEAFF
NA,NA,TRBJ2-7,TRBV7-8,TGTGCCAGCAGCTTTAGGGGAAAGACCTACGAGCAGTACTTC,CASSFRGKTYEQYF
NA,NA,TRBJ2-5,TRBV30,TGTGCCTGGAGTCGACAGGCTGCCCAAGAGACCCAGTACTTC,CAWSRQAAQETQYF
NA,NA,TRBJ2-5,TRBV19,TGTGCCAGTAGGGGCGCGGGGACGGTCCAAGAGACCCAGTACTTC,CASRGAGTVQETQYF
NA,TRBD1,TRBJ2-7,TRBV18,TGTGCCAGCTCAGGGACAGCGTACGAGCAGTACTTC,CASSGTAYEQYF
NA,TRBD1,TRBJ2-1,TRBV25-1,TGTGCCAGCAGTGCGGGACAGGGTTCCTACAATGAGCAGTTCTTC,CASSAGQGSYNEQFF
NA,NA,TRBJ1-2,TRBV6-5,TGTGCCAGCAGACCAGAGATACAGGTCTACGGCTACACCTTC,CASRPEIQVYGYTF
once,NA,TRBJ1-2,TRBV30,TGTGCCTGGATCGGGGTCACGAACTATGGCTACACCTTC,CAWIGVTNYGYTF
NA,TRBD1,TRBJ1-1,TRBV5-1,TGCGCCAGCAGCATTCAGGGGGCCTTGCTCGACGCGAACACTGAAGCTTTCTTT,CASSIQGALLDANTEAFF
NA,NA,TRBJ1-1,TRBV7-3,TGTGCCAGCAGCTTAGTCCCTGGGAACACTGAAGCTTTCTTT,CASSLVPGNTEAFF